This paragraph reports one TCR beta chain. This sample is part of a study of blood T cell repertoires in COVID-19. Study as a whole: The United States, Italy and Spain provided the acute and convalescent COVID-19 samples. The analysed material was cDNA or gDNA that came from T cells, B-cell-depleted T cells, or PBMCs.

The CDR3 is 13 amino acids. V was trimmed by 11 bases and J by 9 bases, leaving 17 bases between them. Germline V gives CDR1 LNHDA, CDR2 SQIVND (reference sequence). Authors' methods: How many nucleated cells were present was estimated from reference gene primer amplification. Libraries were prepared by immunoSEQ multiplex PCR; TCRdb keeps only in-frame clonotypes and omits some of them. The DNA was the basis for D and trimming; V, J and clone size are from that table. Of over 130,000 clones listed, about three quarters are singletons. The sample comprised peripheral blood. This receptor was taken from an elderly woman with active or convalescent COVID-19. The J gene is TRBJ1-6, the V gene TRBV19; D gene uncertain. The CDR3 DNA is TGTGCCGGGTCGACGGGCCGGGGTTCACCCCTCCACTTT. Its protein is CAGSTGRGSPLHF.